In its sample, the clone carrying this TCR beta chain was seen a few times. The antigen remains unidentified. TCRdb called the 5' RACE reads again in MiXCR, with one record for every CDR3 protein. The sample holds approximately 440,000 distinct CDR3 sequences, about a sixth seen once. This specimen comes from a study of CD8 T cells in ankylosing spondylitis. V gave up 4 bases and J gave up 0 bases, with 17 bases separating them. There are 17 residues in the CDR3. Germline V lookup: CDR1 SGHKS, CDR2 YYEKEE (reference sequence). General study results and limits: Matched ankylosing spondylitis synovial fluid reportedly contained a significantly enriched population of disease-linked clones. Among TCR beta sequences, a motif of eight highly homologous variants appeared characteristic of ankylosing spondylitis blood.

The chain is built from TRBV5-5 and TRBJ1-3, with a weak D call TRBD1 (6 bases). The clonotype comes from a male donor with ankylosing spondylitis. The sample consisted of blood, either unsorted or a sorted T cell fraction (not recorded which). CDR3: CASSPSGGLFSGNTIYF. CDR3 bases: TGTGCCAGCAGCCCCTCTGGGGGGCTTTTCTCTGGAAACACCATATATTTT.